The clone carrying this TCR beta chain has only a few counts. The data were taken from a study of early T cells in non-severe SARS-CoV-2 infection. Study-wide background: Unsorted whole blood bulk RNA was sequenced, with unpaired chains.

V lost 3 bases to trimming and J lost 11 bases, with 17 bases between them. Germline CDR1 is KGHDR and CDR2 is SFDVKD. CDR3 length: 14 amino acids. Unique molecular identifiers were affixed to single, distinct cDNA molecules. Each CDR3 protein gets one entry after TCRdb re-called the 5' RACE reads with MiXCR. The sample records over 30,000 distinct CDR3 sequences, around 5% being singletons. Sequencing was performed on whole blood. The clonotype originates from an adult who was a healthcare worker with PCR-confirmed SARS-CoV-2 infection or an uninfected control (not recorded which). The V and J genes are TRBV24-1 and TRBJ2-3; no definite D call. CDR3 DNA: TGTGCCACCAGTGATCCCCCGGCGGCCGTTGGGCAGTATTTT. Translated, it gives CATSDPPAAVGQYF.